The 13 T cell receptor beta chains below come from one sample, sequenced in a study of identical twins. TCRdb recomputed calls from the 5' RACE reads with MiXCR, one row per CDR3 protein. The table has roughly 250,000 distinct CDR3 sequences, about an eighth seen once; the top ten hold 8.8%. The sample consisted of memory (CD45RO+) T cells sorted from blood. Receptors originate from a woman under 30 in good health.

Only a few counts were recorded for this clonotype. CDR3 sequence reads: CSARGRGGKETQYF. DNA of the CDR3: TGCAGTGCTAGAGGTCGGGGGGGAAAAGAGACCCAGTACTTC. The J gene is TRBJ2-5, the V gene TRBV20-1; 8 bases map to TRBD2. Germline V CDR1 and CDR2: DFQATT, SNEGSKA (reference sequence). The V segment lost 1 base and the J segment 3 bases; nucleotides outside the gene matches: 4. CDR3 length equals 14 residues.

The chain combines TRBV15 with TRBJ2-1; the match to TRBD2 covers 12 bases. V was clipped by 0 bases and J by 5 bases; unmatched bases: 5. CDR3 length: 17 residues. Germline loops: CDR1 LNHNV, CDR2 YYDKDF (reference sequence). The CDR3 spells CATSRDLAGGPHNEQFF. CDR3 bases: TGTGCCACCAGCAGAGATCTAGCGGGAGGGCCCCACAATGAGCAGTTCTTC.

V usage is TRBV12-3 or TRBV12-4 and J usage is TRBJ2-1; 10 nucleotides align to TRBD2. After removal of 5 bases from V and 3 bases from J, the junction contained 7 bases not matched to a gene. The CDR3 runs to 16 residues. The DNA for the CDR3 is TGTGCCAGCAGTCGGCGACGGACTAGCGGCTACAATGAGCAGTTCTTC. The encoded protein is CASSRRRTSGYNEQFF.

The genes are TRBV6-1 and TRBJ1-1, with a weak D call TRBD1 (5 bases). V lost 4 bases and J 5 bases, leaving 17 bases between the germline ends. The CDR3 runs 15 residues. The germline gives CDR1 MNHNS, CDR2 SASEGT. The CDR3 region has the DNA TGTGCCAGCAGTGGGTTTGGGCAGGGAGAAACTGAAGCTTTCTTT. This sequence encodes CASSGFGQGETEAFF.

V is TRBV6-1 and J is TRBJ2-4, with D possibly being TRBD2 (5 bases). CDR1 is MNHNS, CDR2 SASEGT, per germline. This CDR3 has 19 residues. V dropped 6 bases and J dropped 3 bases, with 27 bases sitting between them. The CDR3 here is CASSLELVQGYLSKNIQYF. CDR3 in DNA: TGTGCCAGCAGCCTCGAACTAGTACAAGGATATCTAAGCAAAAACATTCAGTACTTC.

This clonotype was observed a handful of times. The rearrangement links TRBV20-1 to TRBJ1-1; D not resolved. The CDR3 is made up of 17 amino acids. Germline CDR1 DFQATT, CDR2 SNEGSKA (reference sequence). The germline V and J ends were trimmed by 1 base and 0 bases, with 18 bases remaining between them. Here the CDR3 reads CSARANQASLMNTEAFF. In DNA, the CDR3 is TGCAGTGCTAGAGCAAATCAGGCCAGCTTGATGAACACTGAAGCTTTCTTT.

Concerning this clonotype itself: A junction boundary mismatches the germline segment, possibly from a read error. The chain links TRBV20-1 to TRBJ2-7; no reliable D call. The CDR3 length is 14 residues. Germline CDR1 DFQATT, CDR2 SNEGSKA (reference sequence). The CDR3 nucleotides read TGCAGTGCTCTTCCTCGGACGGCTACCTACGAGCAGCACTTC. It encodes CSALPRTATYEQHF.

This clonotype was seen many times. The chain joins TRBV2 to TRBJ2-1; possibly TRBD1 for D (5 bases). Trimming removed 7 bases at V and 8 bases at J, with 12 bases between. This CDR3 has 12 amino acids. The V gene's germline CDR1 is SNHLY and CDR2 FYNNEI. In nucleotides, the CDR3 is TGTGCCAGCATAATAGAAGGGGATGAGCAGTTCTTC. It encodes CASIIEGDEQFF.

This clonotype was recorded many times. In DNA form, the CDR3 reads TGTGCCAGCAGTAGTCGTCAGTACGAGCAGTACTTC. It encodes CASSSRQYEQYF. The V call is TRBV6-2 or TRBV6-3, the J call TRBJ2-7; D remains unclear. There are 12 residues in the CDR3. Deletions cut 5 bases from V and 4 bases from J, with 9 bases between. CDR1 and CDR2 from the germline V gene are MNHEY and SVGEGT.

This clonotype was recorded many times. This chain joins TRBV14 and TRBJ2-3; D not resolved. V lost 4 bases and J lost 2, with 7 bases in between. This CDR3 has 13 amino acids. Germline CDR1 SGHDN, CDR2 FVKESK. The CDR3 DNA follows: TGTGCCAGCAGCCCGAGACCCACAGATACGCAGTATTTT. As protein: CASSPRPTDTQYF.

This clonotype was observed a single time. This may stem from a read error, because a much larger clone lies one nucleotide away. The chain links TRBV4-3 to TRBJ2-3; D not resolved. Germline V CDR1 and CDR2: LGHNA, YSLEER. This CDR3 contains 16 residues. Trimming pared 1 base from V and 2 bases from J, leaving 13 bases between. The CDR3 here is CASSQVWGGDTDTQYF. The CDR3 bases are TGCGCCAGCAGCCAAGTTTGGGGTGGGGACACAGATACGCAGTATTTT.

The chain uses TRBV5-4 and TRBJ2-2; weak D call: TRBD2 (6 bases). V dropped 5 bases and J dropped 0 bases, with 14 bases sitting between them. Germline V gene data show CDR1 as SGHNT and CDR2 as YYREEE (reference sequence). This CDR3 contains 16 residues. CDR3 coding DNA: TGTGCCAGCAGGTCCGGAGGGCTTTCGAACACCGGGGAGCTGTTTTTT. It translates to CASRSGGLSNTGELFF.

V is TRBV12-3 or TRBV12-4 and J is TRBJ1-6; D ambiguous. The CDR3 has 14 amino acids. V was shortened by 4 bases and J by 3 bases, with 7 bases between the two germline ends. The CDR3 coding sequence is TGTGCCAGCAGTTCCCAGGTCTATAATTCACCCCTCCACTTT. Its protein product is CASSSQVYNSPLHF.